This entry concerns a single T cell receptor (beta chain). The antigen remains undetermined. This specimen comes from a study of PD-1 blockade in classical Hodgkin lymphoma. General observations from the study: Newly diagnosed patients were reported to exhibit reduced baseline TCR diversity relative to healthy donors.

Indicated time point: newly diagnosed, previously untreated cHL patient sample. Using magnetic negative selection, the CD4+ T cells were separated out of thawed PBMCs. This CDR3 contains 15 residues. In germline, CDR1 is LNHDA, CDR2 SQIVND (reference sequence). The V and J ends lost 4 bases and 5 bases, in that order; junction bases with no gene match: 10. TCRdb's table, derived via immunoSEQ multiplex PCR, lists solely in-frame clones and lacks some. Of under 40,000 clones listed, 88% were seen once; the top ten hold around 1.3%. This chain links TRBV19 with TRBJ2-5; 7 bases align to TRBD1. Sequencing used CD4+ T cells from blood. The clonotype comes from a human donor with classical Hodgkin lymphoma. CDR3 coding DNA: TGTGCCAGTAGTACCCGACAGGGCTCGGTCGAGACCCAGTACTTC. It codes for CASSTRQGSVETQYF. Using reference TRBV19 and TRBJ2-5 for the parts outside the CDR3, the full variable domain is DGGITQSPKYLFRKEGQNVTLSCEQNLNHDAMYWYRQDPGQGLRLIYYSQIVNDFQKGDIAEGYSVSREKKESFPLTVTSAQKNPTAFYLCASSTRQGSVETQYFGPGTRLLVL.